These T cell receptor beta chains were read from a single sample in a study of beta chain features in type 1 diabetes. The data were produced by immunoSEQ multiplex PCR, yet TCRdb's version contains in-frame clones alone and is incomplete. The data contain about 450,000 clones, 9.5% to 12% of them singletons. Material for sequencing was naive CD4+ T cells from blood. The receptors here all came from a woman younger than 30 in good health. Both conserved end residues are part of each CDR3. The D gene is left open where the match is weak. Rows may omit the clone size; those that give it use once, few, many or a size class.

d_gene: .
j_gene: TRBJ1-2
abundance: few
v_gene: TRBV5-6
CDR3aa: CASTPGPRAGYTF
CDR3nt: TGTGCCAGCACCCCCGGCCCGAGGGCAGGCTACACCTTC

d_gene: TRBD2
j_gene: TRBJ2-3
abundance: few
v_gene: TRBV7-2
CDR3aa: CASSLVAGGTDTQYF
CDR3nt: TGTGCCAGCAGCTTGGTAGCGGGGGGGACAGATACGCAGTATTTT

d_gene: .
j_gene: TRBJ2-7
abundance: few
v_gene: TRBV9
CDR3aa: CASSPRHSKGGYEQYF
CDR3nt: TGTGCCAGCAGCCCCCGGCACTCGAAGGGTGGCTACGAGCAGTACTTC

d_gene: .
j_gene: TRBJ2-4
abundance: few
v_gene: TRBV2
CDR3aa: CASSEALVRTGGIQYF
CDR3nt: TGTGCCAGCAGTGAAGCCCTTGTGCGAACAGGAGGCATTCAGTACTTC

d_gene: .
j_gene: TRBJ2-1
abundance: .
v_gene: TRBV5-4
CDR3aa: CASSLKTPYNEQFF
CDR3nt: TGTGCCAGCAGCTTGAAGACACCGTACAATGAGCAGTTCTTC

d_gene: .
j_gene: TRBJ2-5
abundance: .
v_gene: TRBV7-8
CDR3aa: CASSPGLGETQYF
CDR3nt: TGTGCCAGCAGCCCTGGGTTGGGGGAGACCCAGTACTTC

d_gene: .
j_gene: TRBJ2-1
abundance: .
v_gene: TRBV30
CDR3aa: CAWTRSYTSEQFF
CDR3nt: TGTGCCTGGACCAGATCCTATACGAGTGAGCAGTTCTTC

d_gene: .
j_gene: TRBJ2-1
abundance: few
v_gene: TRBV7-9
CDR3aa: CASSSGNEQFF
CDR3nt: TGTGCCAGCAGCTCTGGGAATGAGCAGTTCTTC

d_gene: .
j_gene: TRBJ2-2
abundance: .
v_gene: TRBV7-9
CDR3aa: CASSWATGELFF
CDR3nt: TGTGCCAGCAGTTGGGCGACCGGGGAGCTGTTTTTT

d_gene: .
j_gene: TRBJ1-1
abundance: .
v_gene: TRBV29-1
CDR3aa: CSVVRGQIEAFF
CDR3nt: TGCAGCGTTGTGAGAGGGCAAATTGAAGCTTTCTTT

d_gene: TRBD2
j_gene: TRBJ2-1
abundance: few
v_gene: TRBV6-1
CDR3aa: CASSAWTSSNEQFF
CDR3nt: TGTGCCAGCAGTGCTTGGACTAGCTCTAATGAGCAGTTCTTC

d_gene: TRBD1
j_gene: TRBJ2-5
abundance: few
v_gene: TRBV14
CDR3aa: CASSQNRGRGETQYF
CDR3nt: TGTGCCAGCAGCCAAAACAGGGGGCGCGGAGAGACCCAGTACTTC

d_gene: .
j_gene: TRBJ1-4
abundance: .
v_gene: TRBV4-3
CDR3aa: CASSPPGGLGEKLFF
CDR3nt: TGCGCCAGCAGCCCTCCCGGAGGGTTGGGAGAAAAACTGTTTTTT

d_gene: TRBD2
j_gene: TRBJ2-2
abundance: .
v_gene: TRBV5-1
CDR3aa: CASSWEGTGELFF
CDR3nt: TGCGCCAGCAGCTGGGAGGGTACCGGGGAGCTGTTTTTT

d_gene: TRBD1
j_gene: TRBJ1-2
abundance: .
v_gene: TRBV27
CDR3aa: CASSEQGRGGYTF
CDR3nt: TGTGCCAGTAGCGAACAGGGGCGCGGGGGCTACACCTTC

d_gene: TRBD2
j_gene: TRBJ2-1
abundance: few
v_gene: TRBV9
CDR3aa: CASSFSGTSGSHEQFF
CDR3nt: TGTGCCAGCAGCTTCTCCGGGACTAGCGGGAGTCATGAGCAGTTCTTC

d_gene: .
j_gene: TRBJ1-5
abundance: .
v_gene: TRBV29-1
CDR3aa: CSVLYGTSTGQPQHF
CDR3nt: TGCAGCGTTTTATACGGGACTTCTACAGGTCAGCCCCAGCATTTT

d_gene: .
j_gene: TRBJ2-5
abundance: .
v_gene: TRBV21-1
CDR3aa: CASSPPAWGQLKETQYF
CDR3nt: TGTGCCAGCAGCCCACCCGCATGGGGACAGCTGAAAGAGACCCAGTACTTC

d_gene: .
j_gene: TRBJ1-4
abundance: .
v_gene: TRBV20-1
CDR3aa: CSASKGGKLFF
CDR3nt: TGCAGTGCTAGCAAGGGCGGGAAACTGTTTTTT

d_gene: .
j_gene: TRBJ1-5
abundance: .
v_gene: TRBV28
CDR3aa: CASSWGGNQPQHF
CDR3nt: TGTGCCAGCAGCTGGGGGGGCAATCAGCCCCAGCATTTT

d_gene: .
j_gene: TRBJ2-1
abundance: .
v_gene: TRBV6-6
CDR3aa: CASSALDNEQFF
CDR3nt: TGTGCCAGCAGTGCGCTAGACAATGAGCAGTTCTTC

d_gene: .
j_gene: TRBJ1-2
abundance: .
v_gene: TRBV25-1
CDR3aa: CASSETNPGPHYGYTF
CDR3nt: TGTGCCAGCAGTGAAACAAATCCCGGGCCCCACTATGGCTACACCTTC

d_gene: .
j_gene: TRBJ2-7
abundance: .
v_gene: TRBV19
CDR3aa: CASSPDRRDSYEQYF
CDR3nt: TGTGCCAGTTCCCCTGACAGGCGAGACTCCTACGAGCAGTACTTC

d_gene: TRBD1
j_gene: TRBJ2-5
abundance: many
v_gene: TRBV10-3
CDR3aa: CANRTGQETQYF
CDR3nt: TGTGCCAACAGGACAGGGCAAGAGACCCAGTACTTC

d_gene: TRBD1
j_gene: TRBJ2-1
abundance: few
v_gene: TRBV11-3
CDR3aa: CASSAHRGSSYNEQFF
CDR3nt: TGTGCCAGCAGCGCCCACAGGGGAAGTTCCTACAATGAGCAGTTCTTC

d_gene: .
j_gene: TRBJ1-5
abundance: few
v_gene: TRBV30
CDR3aa: CAWSGGQKGKQPQHF
CDR3nt: TGTGCCTGGAGCGGTGGACAGAAGGGCAAGCAGCCCCAGCATTTT

d_gene: TRBD1
j_gene: TRBJ2-1
abundance: .
v_gene: TRBV2
CDR3aa: CASRRDRESYNEQFF
CDR3nt: TGTGCCAGCAGACGCGACAGGGAATCCTACAATGAGCAGTTCTTC

d_gene: .
j_gene: TRBJ2-2
abundance: .
v_gene: TRBV28
CDR3aa: CASYGRNTGELFF
CDR3nt: TGTGCCAGTTACGGGAGAAACACCGGGGAGCTGTTTTTT

d_gene: .
j_gene: TRBJ2-5
abundance: .
v_gene: TRBV7-8
CDR3aa: CASSHRRDGRAQYF
CDR3nt: TGTGCCAGCAGCCATAGACGGGACGGACGGGCCCAGTACTTC

d_gene: .
j_gene: TRBJ2-2
abundance: .
v_gene: TRBV11-2
CDR3aa: CASSRFTGELFF
CDR3nt: TGTGCCAGCAGCCGCTTCACCGGGGAGCTGTTTTTT

d_gene: .
j_gene: TRBJ2-3
abundance: few
v_gene: TRBV7-9
CDR3aa: CASSSQRASDTQYF
CDR3nt: TGTGCCAGCAGCTCCCAGCGGGCCTCAGATACGCAGTATTTT

d_gene: TRBD1
j_gene: TRBJ2-3
abundance: .
v_gene: TRBV9
CDR3aa: CASSVGGTGMTDTQYF
CDR3nt: TGTGCCAGCAGCGTAGGGGGGACAGGGATGACAGATACGCAGTATTTT

d_gene: .
j_gene: TRBJ1-1
abundance: .
v_gene: TRBV27
CDR3aa: CASRRNTEAFF
CDR3nt: TGTGCCAGCAGAAGGAACACTGAAGCTTTCTTT

d_gene: .
j_gene: TRBJ2-2
abundance: few
v_gene: TRBV7-9
CDR3aa: CASSYDSNTGELFF
CDR3nt: TGTGCCAGCAGCTACGACAGTAACACCGGGGAGCTGTTTTTT

d_gene: TRBD1
j_gene: TRBJ2-1
abundance: few
v_gene: TRBV15
CDR3aa: CATSSGQGGTYNEQFF
CDR3nt: TGTGCCACCAGTTCCGGACAGGGAGGCACCTACAATGAGCAGTTCTTC

d_gene: .
j_gene: TRBJ1-5
abundance: .
v_gene: TRBV4-1
CDR3aa: CASSRTLESQPQHF
CDR3nt: TGCGCCAGCAGCCGGACCCTAGAAAGTCAGCCCCAGCATTTT